The 11 T cell receptor beta chains below all came from one sample that was sequenced in a study of T cell responses to AZD1222 COVID-19 vaccine. Method: immunoSEQ multiplex PCR; TCRdb's copy keeps in-frame clones and lacks some. The sample has more than 95,000 clones; about 86% are singletons. Sequencing was performed on peripheral blood, taken on day 0 of AZD1222 vaccination. The source of these receptors is an adult in good health.

The rearrangement uses TRBV23-1 and TRBJ2-2; TRBD1 matches at 7 bases. TRBV23-1 is annotated as an ORF whose role is uncertain. The V gene end was trimmed by 7 bases and the J gene end by 0 bases; junction bases not matched to a gene: 2. The CDR3 loop spans 14 amino acids. The CDR3 loop is CASMTGTNTGELFF. The CDR3 DNA reads as TGCGCCAGCATGACAGGGACGAACACCGGGGAGCTGTTTTTT.

This chain uses TRBV7-9 with TRBJ1-4; 10 nucleotides align to TRBD1. The CDR3 has 16 amino acids. The trim removed 6 bases at V and 5 bases at J, leaving 9 bases unmatched. Looked up from germline, CDR1 is SEHNR and CDR2 is FQNEAQ (reference sequence). The CDR3 region is CASSRDRGMGNEKLFF. The CDR3 region has the DNA TGTGCCAGCAGTCGGGACAGGGGAATGGGGAATGAAAAACTGTTTTTT. The full variable domain, with the rest looked up from reference TRBV7-9 and TRBJ1-4, is DTGVSQNPRHKITKRGQNVTFRCDPISEHNRLYWYRQTLGQGPEFLTYFQNEAQLEKSRLLSDRFSAERPKGSFSTLEIQRTEQGDSAMYLCASSRDRGMGNEKLFFGSGTQLSVL.

The chain recombines TRBV12-3 or TRBV12-4 with TRBJ2-1; tentatively, D is TRBD1 (6 bases). The CDR3 contains 12 residues. V shed 2 bases and J shed 7 bases, with 6 bases lying between them. The CDR3 region has the DNA TGTGCCAGCAGTTTAAGGGGGAATGAGCAGTTCTTC. This gives the protein CASSLRGNEQFF.

CDR3 sequence: CASWGRGGPYEQYF. The CDR3 DNA reads TGTGCCAGCTGGGGCCGGGGCGGACCCTACGAGCAGTACTTC. This chain connects TRBV2 to TRBJ2-7; perhaps D is TRBD1 or TRBD2 (5 bases each). CDR1 and CDR2 (germline): SNHLY, FYNNEI. The V gene lost 8 bases and the J gene lost 2 bases, with 16 bases spanning the gap. The CDR3 length is 14 residues.

This clone was observed a handful of times. This chain links TRBV5-4 with TRBJ2-7, with D possibly matching TRBD2 (6 bases). CDR3 length: 15 amino acids. The V gene lost 0 bases and the J gene lost 4 bases, with 14 bases spanning the gap. Per germline, CDR1 SGHNT and CDR2 YYREEE (reference sequence). The CDR3, as DNA: TGTGCCAGCAGCTTGGGCCGGGGGAGTTTTTACGAGCAGTACTTC. Translation: CASSLGRGSFYEQYF. The complete variable domain, with remaining parts taken from reference TRBV5-4 and TRBJ2-7, reads ETGVTQSPTHLIKTRGQQVTLRCSSQSGHNTVSWYQQALGQGPQFIFQYYREEENGRGNFPPRFSGLQFPNYSSELNVNALELDDSALYLCASSLGRGSFYEQYFGPGTRLTVT.

This chain links TRBV28 with TRBJ1-1; 10 positions match TRBD1. The CDR3 is made up of 15 amino acids. CDR1 is MDHEN, CDR2 SYDVKM, per germline. Germline trimming cut 2 bases from V and 5 bases from J; bases unmatched to any gene: 5. The CDR3 loop reads CASSLRDRGRTEAFF. The CDR3 DNA is TGTGCCAGCAGTTTACGGGACAGGGGACGAACTGAAGCTTTCTTT.

The J gene is TRBJ2-7, the V gene TRBV27; 11 positions match TRBD2. Trimming cost V 0 bases and J 7 bases; bases outside gene matches: 11. The CDR3 totals 17 residues. CDR1 is MNHEY, CDR2 SMNVEV, per germline (reference sequence). The CDR3 coding sequence is TGTGCCAGCAGTTTATCAATGTTACTAGCGGGAGTCCCGGAGCAGTACTTC. Translated: CASSLSMLLAGVPEQYF.

This clone appeared a few times. The V call is TRBV7-9, the J call TRBJ1-5; a weak D match, TRBD1 (6 bases). V was clipped by 5 bases and J by 4 bases, with 12 bases between them. CDR1 is SEHNR and CDR2 is FQNEAQ in the germline V gene (reference sequence). There are 14 residues in the CDR3. CDR3 coding DNA: TGTGCCAGCAGCGGGCAGGGGAATAATCAGCCCCAGCATTTT. It codes for CASSGQGNNQPQHF. Full variable domain (remainder filled in from reference TRBV7-9 and TRBJ1-5): DTGVSQNPRHKITKRGQNVTFRCDPISEHNRLYWYRQTLGQGPEFLTYFQNEAQLEKSRLLSDRFSAERPKGSFSTLEIQRTEQGDSAMYLCASSGQGNNQPQHFGDGTRLSIL.

This chain joins TRBV4-2 and TRBJ1-4; the D is unclear. CDR3 size: 15 residues. V lost 1 base to trimming and J lost 6 bases, with 12 bases between them. Per germline, CDR1 LGHNA and CDR2 YNFKEQ. DNA for the CDR3: TGTGCCAGCAGCCAAGTGTTGGGCCGGGATGAAAAACTGTTTTTT. Residues: CASSQVLGRDEKLFF.

This chain links TRBV27 with TRBJ2-3, with 7 positions matching TRBD2. The length of the CDR3 is 14 residues. CDR1 and CDR2 from the germline V gene are MNHEY and SMNVEV (reference sequence). V shed 6 bases, J shed 4 bases, and the junction held 7 bases outside the gene matches. The CDR3 DNA follows: TGTGCCAGCAGAATAGGACTAGTTGCAGATACGCAGTATTTT. Protein sequence: CASRIGLVADTQYF.

The chain carries TRBV14 and TRBJ2-5; D possibly corresponds to TRBD2 (5 bases). The germline V gene has CDR1 SGHDN and CDR2 FVKESK. V was pared by 4 bases and J by 5 bases, with 11 bases between. The CDR3 runs 13 residues. The CDR3 region has the DNA TGTGCCAGCAGCCTGGGAGTTCGCGAGACCCAGTACTTC. This translates into CASSLGVRETQYF.